This T cell receptor (beta chain) was retrieved from a study of T-cell memory formation after mild COVID-19. TCRdb reanalysed the 5' RACE reads using MiXCR and keeps one entry per CDR3 protein. Counted here are 550,000 to 650,000 distinct CDR3 sequences, 17% occurring once; the ten biggest clones make up approximately 8.1%. Germline trimming cut 5 bases from V and 0 bases from J; bases unmatched to any gene: 5. The germline CDR1 and CDR2 sequences are KGHDR and SFDVKD. This CDR3 has 16 residues. Findings and caveats of the study: Contracting CD4+ clones lay largely in CM and EM, with CD8+ ones residing in EMRA.

There are many counts of this clonotype. What it recognizes is unknown. The receptor was derived from an adult woman who had mild COVID-19 (a few samples of this study predate the infection). Cell type and time point are not known. The sample taken for sequencing was PBMCs or a T cell subset sorted from them (not recorded which). The chain carries TRBV24-1 and TRBJ2-1, with 8 bases aligning to TRBD1. The chain's CDR3 is CATSGAGGDSYNEQFF. The CDR3 DNA follows: TGTGCCACCAGTGGGGCAGGGGGCGACTCCTACAATGAGCAGTTCTTC.